This T cell receptor beta chain was recovered during a study of regulatory T cells in long-lasting Graves disease. The sample's time point: persistent/refractory GD, antithyroid drugs over 5 years with positive TRAb. The TCR library was made from RNA extracted from PBMCs. The germline V gene encodes CDR1 DFQATT and CDR2 SNEGSKA (reference sequence). V was pared by 3 bases and J by 5 bases, with 11 bases between. This CDR3 region has 13 residues. Broader study findings: Compared with new cases, persistent Graves' patients showed reduced TCR diversity. Persistent disease samples used TRBV28, TRBJ1-2 and TRBJ2-5 preferentially.

In this sample, this clonotype turned up a few times. Its antigen is still unknown. CDR3 regions were amplified by Arm-PCR using iRepertoire HTBI primers to build TCR beta libraries. TCRdb reprocessed the multiplex PCR reads via MiXCR and lists one record per CDR3 protein. The table includes approximately 360,000 distinct CDR3 sequences, around 23% detected once. The sample here was peripheral blood mononuclear cells (PBMCs), taken when the disease was refractory, from a patient treated with antithyroid drugs. The chain carries TRBV20-1 and TRBJ1-5; maybe TRBD1 (5 bases). The source of this sequence is a woman aged 40 to 49 with Graves disease. This CDR3 is CSASLGAYQPQHF. In nucleotides, the CDR3 is TGCAGTGCTAGTTTAGGGGCATATCAGCCCCAGCATTTT.